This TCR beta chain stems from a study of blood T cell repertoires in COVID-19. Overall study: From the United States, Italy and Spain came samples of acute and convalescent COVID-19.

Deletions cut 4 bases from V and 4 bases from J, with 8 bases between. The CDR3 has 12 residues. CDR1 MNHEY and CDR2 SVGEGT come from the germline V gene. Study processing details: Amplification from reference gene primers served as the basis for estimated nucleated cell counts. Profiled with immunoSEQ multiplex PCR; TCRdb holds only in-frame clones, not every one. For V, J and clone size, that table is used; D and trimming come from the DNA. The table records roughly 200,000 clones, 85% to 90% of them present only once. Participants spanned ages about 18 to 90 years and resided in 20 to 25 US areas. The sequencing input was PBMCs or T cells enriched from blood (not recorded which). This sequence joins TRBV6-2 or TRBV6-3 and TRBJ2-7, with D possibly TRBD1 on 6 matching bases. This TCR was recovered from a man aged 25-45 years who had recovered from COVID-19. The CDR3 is CASSSQGYEQYF. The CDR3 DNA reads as TGTGCCAGCAGTTCACAGGGATACGAGCAGTACTTC.